Sequencing of this T cell receptor beta chain was carried out in a study of T cells after yellow fever vaccination (dated by TCRdb to between 2017 and 2020). For the wider study: The SMART-Seq v4 Ultra Low Input RNA kit was used to prepare libraries from fractions with low cell numbers. To follow T-cell clones before and after both primary and booster YFV17D yellow fever vaccination, bulk TCR alpha and beta repertoires underwent longitudinal sequencing. The cohort comprised two healthy male donors, one aged 18 to 29 and one aged 30 to 40 years. Blood was drawn at multiple timepoints before and after primary and secondary immunization, with bulk PBMC replicates and cell subsets isolated. Study-level results and caveats: FACS-sorted repertoires could contain abundant contaminating clonotypes from the bulk population, so computational filtering was required. Compared with the primary T-cell response, the secondary T-cell response was faster but weaker, reaching its peak on day 5 rather than on day 15. After the booster, most of the clones that had expanded following primary vaccination were detected again (roughly 96% of CD4 and 88% of CD8), which suggests that memory was broadly maintained. Because only a couple of donors were included in the study, the extent to which the findings can be generalized is limited. A small fraction of clonotypes showed up in both the CD4 and CD8 compartments, probably as a result of convergent recombination.

Sequencing instrument: Illumina NovaSeq 6000. Synthesis of TCR cDNA relied on 5'RACE template switching, a step that introduced a universal primer site along with unique molecular identifiers. cDNA synthesis was primed from both the TCR alpha and TCR beta constant segments. Library amplification used two PCR steps, and the second PCR step added sample barcodes and sequencing adapters. Libraries were sequenced on Illumina HiSeq 2500 (2x100 bp) or NovaSeq (2x150 bp). The study's own analysis went as follows. Demultiplexing of reads and collapsing into UMI consensus sequences were performed with MIGEC, and V(D)J alignment was carried out with MiXCR. Clonotypes responding to the vaccine were identified with edgeR on replicate PBMC samples, with the criteria of FDR below 0.01 and a log2 fold change above 5 up to day 15. CD4 or CD8 identity was assigned to each bulk clonotype according to whether the clonotype was present at higher abundance in the sequenced CD4 repertoire or the sequenced CD8 repertoire. The public sequencing data were trimmed at Q25 with fastp and processed into clonotypes with MiXCR by TCRdb, which kept only in-frame beta chains. Every entry covers one CDR3 protein and lists the most common genes and DNA from its rows. The V and J calls, along with clone size, are taken from TCRdb and not from the paper's own processing. Present in this sample are 300,000 to 350,000 distinct CDR3 sequences, 3.5% to 5% of which were seen just once. The leading ten clones occupy roughly a fifth of the sample.

This clonotype was recorded at least ten times. It has no known antigen specificity. It has no much larger one-base neighbor in the sample; base qualities were not kept. The label giving this sample's treatment or condition can be read as: live attenuated yellow fever vaccine strain. At every blood-draw timepoint, two biological replicates of bulk PBMCs were collected. PBMCs were isolated from peripheral blood using a standard Ficoll-Paque protocol. TriZol was used to extract RNA from bulk PBMCs, CD4 and CD8 fractions, and dextramer-positive and dextramer-negative fractions. Counted from cysteine to phenylalanine, this CDR3 has 15 amino acids. Just CDR3 DNA is preserved here, 45 bases in frame from base 1. Sequences SGHRS (CDR1) and YFSETQ (CDR2) are obtained from the germline V gene. V gives up 0 bases and J gives up 6 bases, and the segment between their germline ends measures 15 bases.

The input for sequencing was PBMCs, taken 15 days after the yellow fever booster vaccination. The clonotype originates from a man aged 18 to 29 who received the YFV17D yellow fever vaccine. The chain is encoded by TRBV5-1 joined to TRBJ1-2; the D gene identity is not certain. The nucleotides are TGCGCCAGCAGCTTGGACGGGGTGAAATCCCATGGCTACACCTTC. Its protein is CASSLDGVKSHGYTF.